This T cell receptor (beta chain) was identified during a study of STAT3 mutations in large granular lymphocyte leukemia. In the study overall: Roughly half the longitudinally sequenced T-LGLL patients had canonical STAT3 mutations. Notes on the study in general: Every T-LGLL patient had at least one immunodominant TCRbeta clonotype. Sampling intervals varied between patients and samples.

This CDR3 has 14 amino acids. Germline values: CDR1 MNHEY, CDR2 SMNVEV (reference sequence). Unmatched junction bases numbered 3, after V lost 6 bases and J lost 2 bases. The repertoire was sequenced with immunoSEQ multiplex PCR; TCRdb's copy has only in-frame clones and lacks some. The sample lists some 28,000 clones, around 80% occurring once. In this sample, this clone turned up once. Its antigen remains unidentified. The sequencing sample was made of peripheral blood mononuclear cells. The sequence was obtained from a woman in her fifties or sixties with T-cell large granular lymphocyte leukemia. Some clones in this sample may be carry-over from other donors' samples. The J gene is TRBJ1-2, the V gene TRBV27, with 10 nucleotides matching TRBD1. CDR3 sequence reads: CASRGTGANYGYTF. The CDR3 coding sequence is TGTGCCAGCAGAGGGACAGGGGCCAACTATGGCTACACCTTC.